This TCR beta chain was captured by sequencing in a study of control samples from healthy donors and cancer patients. CDR1 is SGHNT and CDR2 is YENEEA in the germline V gene. The V end was cut by 2 bases, the J end by 5 bases, with 11 bases between. CDR3 length equals 14 residues. TCRdb's table, derived via immunoSEQ multiplex PCR, lists solely in-frame clones and lacks some. The sample yields around 68,000 clones, roughly 80% seen once. Material: blood. This TCR was recovered from a man aged 50-60 years in good health. The rearrangement links TRBV11-3 to TRBJ2-3, with a weak D call TRBD1 (6 bases). This chain's CDR3 is CASSLQQGVDTQYF. The DNA for the CDR3 is TGTGCCAGCAGCTTACAACAGGGAGTAGATACGCAGTATTTT.